The 23 T cell receptor beta chains in this list originate from one sample, sequenced in a study of blood T cell repertoires in COVID-19. Assay: immunoSEQ multiplex PCR; the TCRdb copy retains only in-frame clones and omits some. The sample has fewer than 250,000 clones, roughly four fifths seen once. The sequencing sample was made of peripheral blood. The receptor set was obtained from a woman between 50 and 59 years old with active or convalescent COVID-19.

The chain carries TRBV4-2 and TRBJ2-1; D might be TRBD2 (6 bases). Germline V gene data show CDR1 as LGHNA and CDR2 as YNFKEQ. The CDR3 totals 15 residues. V lost 5 bases, J lost 5 bases, and 16 bases lay in between. In DNA form, the CDR3 reads TGTGCCAGCAGCAGCCCGGATGGCGGGGACAATGAGCAGTTCTTC. Its protein is CASSSPDGGDNEQFF.

The rearrangement joins TRBV30 to TRBJ2-2, with a possible D match to TRBD1 (5 bases). The ends were cut back, 2 bases at V and 5 bases at J, with 12 bases in the middle. This CDR3 contains 14 residues. Germline lookup yields CDR1 GTSNPN and CDR2 SVGIG (reference sequence). CDR3 sequence (DNA): TGTGCCTGGAGTAAAGGGGCTCGGACCGGGGAGCTGTTTTTT. Translation gives CAWSKGARTGELFF.

The V gene is TRBV7-9, the J gene TRBJ2-3; D may be TRBD1 (5 bases). The CDR3 runs 13 residues. Germline CDR1 is SEHNR and CDR2 is FQNEAQ (reference sequence). V was pared by 3 bases and J by 6 bases, with 10 bases between. CDR3 loop: CASSLTVPDTQYF. For the CDR3, the DNA is TGTGCCAGCAGCTTGACAGTTCCGGATACGCAGTATTTT.

The CDR3 loop is CASSLFGTANTEAFF. The CDR3 DNA is TGTGCCAGCAGTTTATTTGGGACAGCGAACACTGAAGCTTTCTTT. The chain has TRBV27 and TRBJ1-1; 7 bases fit TRBD1. Trimming at V came to 1 base and at J to 1 base, leaving 3 bases not matched to a gene. Germline values: CDR1 MNHEY, CDR2 SMNVEV (reference sequence). This CDR3 spans 15 amino acids.

The table lists this clone with a few counts. The chain links TRBV12-5 to TRBJ1-4; D unclear. The CDR3 consists of 12 residues. Germline V CDR1 and CDR2: LGHNT, FRNRAP. Trimming took off 2 bases at V and 8 bases at J, with 6 bases between the two ends. The CDR3 DNA reads TGTGCTAGTGGTTTGTTTGAGGAAAAACTGTTTTTT. This encodes CASGLFEEKLFF.

This chain links TRBV5-5 with TRBJ1-6; 7 bases are shared with TRBD1. The V gene end was trimmed by 0 bases and the J gene end by 6 bases; junction bases not matched to a gene: 3. The germline V gene has CDR1 SGHKS and CDR2 YYEKEE (reference sequence). The CDR3 totals 15 residues. This CDR3 is CASSLEGAGNSPLHF. In DNA, the CDR3 is TGTGCCAGCAGCTTGGAGGGGGCAGGTAATTCACCCCTCCACTTT.

The chain employs TRBV27 and TRBJ1-6; no definite D call. The CDR3 loop spans 16 amino acids. Germline CDR1 reads MNHEY; CDR2 reads SMNVEV (reference sequence). V was cut by 5 bases and J by 9 bases, with 20 bases left in between. The DNA for the CDR3 is TGTGCCAGCAGTATGGGGAGAGTAACGACGAGTTCACCCCTCCACTTT. As protein: CASSMGRVTTSSPLHF.

This sequence joins TRBV7-8 and TRBJ2-7, with 9 bases lining up with TRBD2. Germline V CDR1 and CDR2: SGHVS, FQNEAQ. V trimming: 6 bases; J trimming: 3 bases; junction bases outside the gene matches: 6. There are 14 residues in the CDR3. The DNA of the CDR3 is TGTGCCAGCAGTTTTAGCGGGGGAGACTACGAGCAGTACGTC. Protein: CASSFSGGDYEQYV.

The chain is built from TRBV19 and TRBJ2-1, with 13 nucleotides matching TRBD2. Germline V gene data show CDR1 as LNHDA and CDR2 as SQIVND (reference sequence). This CDR3 is 15 amino acids long. The V gene end was trimmed by 5 bases and the J gene end by 6 bases; junction bases not matched to a gene: 4. The CDR3: CASSQTSGGPNEQFF. The CDR3 nucleotides are TGTGCCAGTAGTCAGACTAGCGGGGGGCCCAATGAGCAGTTCTTC.

V and J are TRBV27 and TRBJ1-2, with D perhaps matching TRBD1 (5 bases). CDR3 length: 14 residues. CDR1 is MNHEY and CDR2 is SMNVEV in the germline V gene (reference sequence). V lost 5 bases and J lost 3, with 13 bases in between. The CDR3 DNA reads as TGTGCCAGCAGTCTACGCGGGGCTCACTATGGCTACACCTTC. This gives the protein CASSLRGAHYGYTF.

This chain connects TRBV5-1 to TRBJ2-3; D is unresolved. The V end was cut by 0 bases, the J end by 1 base, with 9 bases between. The CDR3 is made up of 15 amino acids. The V gene's germline CDR1 is SGHRS and CDR2 YFSETQ. The CDR3: CASSLASVGTDTQYF. DNA for the CDR3: TGCGCCAGCAGCTTGGCTTCGGTGGGCACAGATACGCAGTATTTT.

The genes are TRBV11-2 and TRBJ1-1; 7 positions agree with TRBD1. The CDR3 has 13 residues. Germline values: CDR1 SGHAT, CDR2 FQNNGV. Trimming cost V 4 bases and J 4 bases; bases outside gene matches: 3. The CDR3 protein is CASSSTGITEAFF. The CDR3 nucleotides are TGTGCCAGCAGCTCGACAGGGATCACTGAAGCTTTCTTT.

This clone turned up a few times. This chain links TRBV2 with TRBJ2-7, with TRBD1 matching over 8 bases. This CDR3 contains 14 residues. The V and J ends lost 4 bases and 0 bases, in that order; junction bases with no gene match: 2. CDR1 is SNHLY, CDR2 FYNNEI, per germline. CDR3 coding DNA: TGTGCCAGCAGTGCCGGGACAGGCTCCTACGAGCAGTACTTC. Amino acid sequence: CASSAGTGSYEQYF.

The chain links TRBV9 to TRBJ2-6, with 9 bases aligning to TRBD1. Germline CDR1 reads SGDLS; CDR2 reads YYNGEE. Trimming removed 3 bases from V and 4 bases from J; junction bases left unmatched: 8. This CDR3 comprises 17 residues. The CDR3 DNA sequence: TGTGCCAGCAGCGCCTCCGGGACAGGGTCCGGGGCCAACGTCCTGACTTTC. Its translation: CASSASGTGSGANVLTF. The full variable domain, its missing parts supplied by reference TRBV9 and TRBJ2-6, is DSGVTQTPKHLITATGQRVTLRCSPRSGDLSVYWYQQSLDQGLQFLIQYYNGEERAKGNILERFSAQQFPDLHSELNLSSLELGDSALYFCASSASGTGSGANVLTFGAGSRLTVL.

This chain links TRBV5-6 with TRBJ1-1, with 7 bases identical to TRBD1. V lost 6 bases and J lost 4; bases outside the gene matches: 6. This CDR3 contains 13 residues. The germline V gene encodes CDR1 SGHDT and CDR2 YYEEEE. The CDR3 sequence is CASTYRGGTEAFF. Written as DNA, the CDR3 is TGTGCCAGCACCTACAGGGGAGGCACTGAAGCTTTCTTT.

The V gene is TRBV27, the J gene TRBJ2-5, with TRBD2 matching over 12 bases. The CDR3 covers 15 residues. Trimming removed 3 bases from V and 5 bases from J; junction bases left unmatched: 4. In germline, CDR1 is MNHEY, CDR2 SMNVEV (reference sequence). The CDR3 nucleotides are TGTGCCAGCAGTTTCGGACTAGCGGGATCTGAGACCCAGTACTTC. Amino acid sequence: CASSFGLAGSETQYF.

The gene calls are TRBV2 and TRBJ2-5, with D perhaps TRBD2 (6 bases). CDR3 length: 16 residues. The ends were cut back, 5 bases at V and 1 base at J, with 17 bases in the middle. CDR1 and CDR2 from the germline V gene are SNHLY and FYNNEI. Written as DNA, the CDR3 is TGTGCCAGCAGTCGTCGCGGAAATAGCGGCCAAGAGACCCAGTACTTC. Amino acid sequence: CASSRRGNSGQETQYF.

The chain links TRBV11-2 to TRBJ1-1; 8 nucleotides line up with TRBD1. V was pared by 1 base and J by 5 bases, with 9 bases of the junction left unmatched. The V gene's germline CDR1 is SGHAT and CDR2 FQNNGV. The CDR3 has 16 residues. CDR3 protein: CASSLVNQGAWTEAFF. CDR3 DNA: TGTGCCAGCAGCTTAGTGAATCAGGGGGCTTGGACTGAAGCTTTCTTT.

This clone was counted only a few times. V and J are TRBV4-1 and TRBJ2-1; TRBD2 agrees at 16 bases. This CDR3 has 17 residues. Germline CDR1 and CDR2: MGHRA and YSYEKL. Losses at the gene ends were 0 bases for V and 9 bases for J; bases not matched to a gene: 5. CDR3 amino acids: CASSQEGTSGGAGEQFF. DNA for the CDR3: TGCGCCAGCAGCCAAGAGGGGACTAGCGGGGGGGCAGGTGAGCAGTTCTTC.

The V and J genes are TRBV5-1 and TRBJ1-5, with 8 bases lining up with TRBD1. Germline lookup yields CDR1 SGHRS and CDR2 YFSETQ. The CDR3 consists of 16 residues. V lost 4 bases to trimming and J lost 0 bases; unmatched junction nucleotides: 6. CDR3 DNA: TGCGCCAGCAGCCCATCGACAGGGGATAGCAATCAGCCCCAGCATTTT. This encodes CASSPSTGDSNQPQHF.

This clone was counted once. The genes are TRBV7-9 and TRBJ2-2, with 7 nucleotides matching TRBD1. With 1 base clipped from V and 5 bases from J, the junction kept 7 bases outside the gene matches. In germline, CDR1 is SEHNR, CDR2 FQNEAQ (reference sequence). The CDR3 covers 16 residues. CDR3 DNA: TGTGCCAGCAGCTTAGGACAGGGAATGGTTACCGGGGAGCTGTTTTTT. Protein: CASSLGQGMVTGELFF.

The chain combines TRBV5-1 with TRBJ1-6; D is undetermined. CDR3 length: 16 residues. The germline V and J ends were trimmed by 0 bases and 7 bases, with 14 bases remaining between them. Germline V CDR1 and CDR2: SGHRS, YFSETQ. CDR3 coding DNA: TGCGCCAGCAGCTTGGCCCCGGGGTCTGGAAATTCACCCCTCCACTTT. Its translation is CASSLAPGSGNSPLHF.

This clone was seen a single time. CDR3 amino acids: CASSSKTRGNGNQPQHF. The CDR3 nucleotides are TGTGCCAGCAGCTCAAAGACTAGGGGTAATGGCAATCAGCCCCAGCATTTT. This rearrangement joins TRBV7-6 to TRBJ1-5; a possible D gene is TRBD1 (5 bases). The V and J ends lost 4 bases and 2 bases respectively, with 18 bases between them. Germline CDR1 is SGHVS and CDR2 is FNYEAQ. This CDR3 is built from 17 residues.